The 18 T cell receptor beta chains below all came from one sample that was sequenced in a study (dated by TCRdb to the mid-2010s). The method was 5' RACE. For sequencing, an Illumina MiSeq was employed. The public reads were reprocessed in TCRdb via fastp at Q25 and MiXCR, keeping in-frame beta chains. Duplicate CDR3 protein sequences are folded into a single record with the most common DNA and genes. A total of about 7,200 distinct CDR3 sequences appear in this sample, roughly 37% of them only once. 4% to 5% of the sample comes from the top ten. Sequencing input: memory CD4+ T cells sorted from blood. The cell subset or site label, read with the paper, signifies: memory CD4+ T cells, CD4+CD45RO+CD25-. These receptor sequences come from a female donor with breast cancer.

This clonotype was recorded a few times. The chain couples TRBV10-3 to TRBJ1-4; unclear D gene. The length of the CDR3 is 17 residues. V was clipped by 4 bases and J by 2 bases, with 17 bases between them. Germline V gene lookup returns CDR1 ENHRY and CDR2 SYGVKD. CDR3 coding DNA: TGTGCCATCAGTGGGGAGGCCGCTATCTCGACTAATGAAAAACTGTTTTTT. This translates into CAISGEAAISTNEKLFF.

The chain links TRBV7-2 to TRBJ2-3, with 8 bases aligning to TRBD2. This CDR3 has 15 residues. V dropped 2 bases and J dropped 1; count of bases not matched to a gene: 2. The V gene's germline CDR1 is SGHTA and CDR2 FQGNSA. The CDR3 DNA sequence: TGTGCCAGCAGCTTACCGACTAGCGGCACAGATACGCAGTATTTT. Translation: CASSLPTSGTDTQYF. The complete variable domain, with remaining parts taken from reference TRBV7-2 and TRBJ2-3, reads GAGVSQSPSNKVTEKGKDVELRCDPISGHTALYWYRQSLGQGLEFLIYFQGNSAPDKSGLPSDRFSAERTGGSVSTLTIQRTQQEDSAVYLCASSLPTSGTDTQYFGPGTRLTVL.

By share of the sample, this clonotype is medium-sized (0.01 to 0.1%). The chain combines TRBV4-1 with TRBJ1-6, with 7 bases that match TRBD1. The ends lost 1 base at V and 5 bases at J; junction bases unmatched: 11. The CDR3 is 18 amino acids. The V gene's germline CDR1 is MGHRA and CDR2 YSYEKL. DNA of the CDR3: TGCGCCAGCAGCCAAGCCCCGAGAGGGGGCGTTAATAATTCACCCCTCCACTTT. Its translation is CASSQAPRGGVNNSPLHF.

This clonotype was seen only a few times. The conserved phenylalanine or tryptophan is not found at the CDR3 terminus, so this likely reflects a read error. The CDR3 DNA sequence: TGTGCCAGCAGGTCAGGGGGCGGTTCGAACACTGAAGCTTTCTCT. This gives the protein CASRSGGGSNTEAFS. The V gene is TRBV7-9, the J gene TRBJ1-1; 8 bases are a match to TRBD1. CDR3 length: 15 amino acids. The V gene's germline CDR1 is SEHNR and CDR2 FQNEAQ (reference sequence). With 6 bases clipped from V and 1 base from J, the junction kept 7 bases outside the gene matches.

CDR3 residues: CASRGPAQGREITDTQYF. The CDR3 coding sequence is TGTGCCAGCAGAGGCCCAGCTCAGGGCAGGGAGATCACAGATACGCAGTATTTT. This chain joins TRBV6-2 or TRBV6-3 and TRBJ2-3, with D perhaps assigned TRBD1 or TRBD2 (5 bases each). This CDR3 region has 18 residues. Germline assignment: CDR1 MNHEY and CDR2 SVGEGT. With 6 bases removed from V and 2 bases from J, the gap between germline ends came to 24 bases.

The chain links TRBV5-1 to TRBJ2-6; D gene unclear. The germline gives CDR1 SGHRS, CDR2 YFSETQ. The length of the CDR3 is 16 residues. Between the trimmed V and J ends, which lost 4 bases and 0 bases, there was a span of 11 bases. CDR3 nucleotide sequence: TGCGCCAGCAGCCTTGACCCCGTCTCTGGGGCCAACGTCCTGACTTTC. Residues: CASSLDPVSGANVLTF.

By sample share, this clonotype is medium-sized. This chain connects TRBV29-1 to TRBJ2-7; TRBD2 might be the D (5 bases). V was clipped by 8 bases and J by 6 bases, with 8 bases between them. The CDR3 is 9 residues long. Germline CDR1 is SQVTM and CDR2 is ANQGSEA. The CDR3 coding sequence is TGCAGCCCTCGGGGCGAGCAGTACTTC. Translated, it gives CSPRGEQYF.

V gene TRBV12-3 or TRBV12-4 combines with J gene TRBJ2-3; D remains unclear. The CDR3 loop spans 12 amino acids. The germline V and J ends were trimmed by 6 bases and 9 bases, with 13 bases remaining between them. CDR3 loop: CASSPRSGTQYF. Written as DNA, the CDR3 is TGTGCCAGCAGCCCCCGGTCAGGCACGCAGTATTTT.

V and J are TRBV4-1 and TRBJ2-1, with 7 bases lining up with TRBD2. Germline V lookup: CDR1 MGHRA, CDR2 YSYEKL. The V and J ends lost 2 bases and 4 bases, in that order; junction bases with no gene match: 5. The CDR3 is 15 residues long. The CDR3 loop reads CASSQMPLAYNEQFF. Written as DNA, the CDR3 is TGCGCCAGCAGCCAAATGCCACTAGCGTACAATGAGCAGTTCTTC.

The CDR3 here is CASRNRVMNTEAFF. Written as DNA, the CDR3 is TGCGCCAGCAGGAACAGGGTTATGAACACTGAAGCTTTCTTT. The chain employs TRBV4-1 and TRBJ1-1; perhaps TRBD1 as D (6 bases). The CDR3 is 14 residues long. CDR1 is MGHRA and CDR2 is YSYEKL in the germline V gene. Trimming left V 6 bases short and J 0 bases short, with 11 bases between.

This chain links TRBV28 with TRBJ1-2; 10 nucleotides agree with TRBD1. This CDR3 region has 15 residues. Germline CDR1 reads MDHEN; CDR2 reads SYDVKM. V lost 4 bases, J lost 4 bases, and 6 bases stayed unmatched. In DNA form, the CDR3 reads TGTGCCAGCAGTTGGGACAGGGGCAGGGGCTATGGCTACACCTTC. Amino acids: CASSWDRGRGYGYTF.

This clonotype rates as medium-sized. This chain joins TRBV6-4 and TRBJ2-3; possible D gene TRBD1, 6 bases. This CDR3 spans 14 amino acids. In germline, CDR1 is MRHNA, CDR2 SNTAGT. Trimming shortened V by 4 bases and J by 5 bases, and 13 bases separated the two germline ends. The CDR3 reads CASSVAPQGDTQYF. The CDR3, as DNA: TGTGCCAGCAGTGTAGCCCCACAGGGAGATACGCAGTATTTT.

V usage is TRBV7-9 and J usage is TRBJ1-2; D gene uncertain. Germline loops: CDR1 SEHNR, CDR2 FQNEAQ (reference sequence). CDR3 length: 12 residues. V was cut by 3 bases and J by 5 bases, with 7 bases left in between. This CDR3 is CASSLGGYGYTF. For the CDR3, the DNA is TGTGCCAGCAGCTTGGGAGGGTATGGCTACACCTTC.

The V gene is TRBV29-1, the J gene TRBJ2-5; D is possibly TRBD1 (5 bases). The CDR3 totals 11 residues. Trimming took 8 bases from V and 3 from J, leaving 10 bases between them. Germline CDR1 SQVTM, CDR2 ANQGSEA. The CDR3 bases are TGCAGCCCCGACAGTAAAGAGACCCAGTACTTC. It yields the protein CSPDSKETQYF.

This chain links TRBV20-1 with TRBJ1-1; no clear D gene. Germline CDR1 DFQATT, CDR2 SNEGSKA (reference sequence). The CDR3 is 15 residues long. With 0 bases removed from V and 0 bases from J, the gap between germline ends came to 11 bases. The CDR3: CSARDPSGLNTEAFF. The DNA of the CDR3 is TGCAGTGCTAGAGACCCGTCCGGGTTGAACACTGAAGCTTTCTTT.

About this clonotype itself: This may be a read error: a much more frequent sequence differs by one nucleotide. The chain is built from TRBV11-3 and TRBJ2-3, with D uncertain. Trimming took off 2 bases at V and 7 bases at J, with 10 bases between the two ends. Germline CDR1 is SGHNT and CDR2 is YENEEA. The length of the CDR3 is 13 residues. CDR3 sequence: CASSLSVGNTQYF. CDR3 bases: TGTGCCAGCAGCTTAAGCGTGGGGAATACGCAGTATTTT.

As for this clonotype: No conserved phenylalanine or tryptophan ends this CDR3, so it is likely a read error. The CDR3 loop reads CAWVRDSSYEQYL. For the CDR3, the DNA is TGTGCCTGGGTCCGGGACAGCTCCTACGAGCAGTACCTC. The V gene is TRBV30, the J gene TRBJ2-7; 7 nucleotides line up with TRBD1. V lost 5 bases to trimming and J lost 0 bases; unmatched junction nucleotides: 4. The CDR3 consists of 13 residues. The V gene's germline CDR1 is GTSNPN and CDR2 SVGIG (reference sequence).

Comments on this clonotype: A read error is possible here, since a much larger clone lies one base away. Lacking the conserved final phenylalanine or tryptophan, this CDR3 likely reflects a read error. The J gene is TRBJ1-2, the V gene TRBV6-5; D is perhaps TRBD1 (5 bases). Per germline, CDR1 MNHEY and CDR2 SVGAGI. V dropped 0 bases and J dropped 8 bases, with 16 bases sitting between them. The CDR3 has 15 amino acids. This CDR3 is CASSYSPTGGRGYTL. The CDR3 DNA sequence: TGTGCCAGCAGTTACTCACCTACCGGGGGTCGGGGCTACACCCTC.